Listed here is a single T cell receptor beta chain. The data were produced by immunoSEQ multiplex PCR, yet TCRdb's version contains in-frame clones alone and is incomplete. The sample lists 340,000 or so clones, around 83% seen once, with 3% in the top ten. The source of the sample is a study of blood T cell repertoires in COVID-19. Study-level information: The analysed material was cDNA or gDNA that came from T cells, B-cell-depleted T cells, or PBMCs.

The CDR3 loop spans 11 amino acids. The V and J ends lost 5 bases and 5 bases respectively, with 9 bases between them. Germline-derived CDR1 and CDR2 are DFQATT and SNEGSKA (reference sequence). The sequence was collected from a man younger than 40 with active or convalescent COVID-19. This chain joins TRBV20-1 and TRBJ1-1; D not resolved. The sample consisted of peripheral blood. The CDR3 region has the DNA TGCAGTGCTCCGTGGAGGACTGAAGCTTTCTTT. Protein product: CSAPWRTEAFF.